This is a list of T cell receptor beta chains from one sample in a study of beta chain features in type 1 diabetes. Profiling relied on immunoSEQ multiplex PCR, and the TCRdb table lists in-frame clones only, not all of them. The table shows around 430,000 clones, with 25% to 35% occurring only once. Sequenced input: naive CD4+ T cells from blood. The receptors originated from a man between 18 and 35 years old in good health. Each CDR3 is given with its conserved first and last residue. Fields, in order: D gene, clone size, J gene, V gene, CDR3 protein, CDR3 DNA. The D gene is left open where the match is weak. The size of a clone is reported for some rows only, either as once, few or many, or as a class for expanded clones.

NA	NA	TRBJ2-5	TRBV20-1	CSAINQETQYF	TGCAGTGCTATAAATCAAGAGACCCAGTACTTC
NA	NA	TRBJ2-7	TRBV5-1	CASSLVGNYEQYF	TGCGCCAGCAGCTTGGTAGGAAACTACGAGCAGTACTTC
NA	few	TRBJ1-4	TRBV7-9	CASSQGAWGKLFF	TGTGCCAGCAGCCAAGGCGCTTGGGGTAAACTGTTTTTT
TRBD2	NA	TRBJ2-3	TRBV10-3	CAISDLAGSTDTQYF	TGTGCCATCAGTGACCTAGCGGGAAGCACAGATACGCAGTATTTT
TRBD2	NA	TRBJ2-7	TRBV6-1	CASSEAPSGGIYEQYF	TGTGCCAGCAGTGAAGCCCCTAGCGGGGGGATCTACGAGCAGTACTTC
TRBD2	few	TRBJ2-3	TRBV9	CASSARTSGTADTQYF	TGTGCCAGCAGCGCCAGGACTAGCGGGACGGCGGATACGCAGTATTTT
NA	few	TRBJ1-1	TRBV29-1	CTVRGVMNTEAFF	TGCACCGTCCGGGGGGTCATGAACACTGAAGCTTTCTTT
TRBD2	few	TRBJ2-3	TRBV10-3	CAIRRGDTDTQYF	TGTGCCATCCGGCGGGGGGATACAGATACGCAGTATTTT
NA	once	TRBJ2-2	TRBV5-1	CASSLEGGTGELFF	TGCGCCAGCAGCTTGGAAGGTGGAACCGGGGAGCTGTTTTTT
NA	NA	TRBJ2-7	TRBV27	CASSPNWGGPYEQYF	TGTGCCAGCAGTCCCAACTGGGGCGGGCCCTACGAGCAGTACTTC
NA	NA	TRBJ2-7	TRBV4-3	CASSQGGGSYEQYF	TGCGCCAGCAGCCAGGGAGGGGGCTCCTACGAGCAGTACTTC
TRBD2	NA	TRBJ2-5	TRBV29-1	CSVRSGTETQYF	TGCAGCGTTAGGAGCGGGACGGAGACCCAGTACTTC
TRBD1	NA	TRBJ2-7	TRBV19	CASSLDRGDEQYF	TGTGCCAGTAGTTTGGACAGGGGTGACGAGCAGTACTTC
NA	NA	TRBJ2-1	TRBV9	CASSVEFGNEQFF	TGTGCCAGCAGCGTAGAATTTGGCAATGAGCAGTTCTTC
NA	NA	TRBJ2-3	TRBV7-2	CASSLVDTQYF	TGTGCCAGCAGCTTAGTCGATACGCAGTATTTT
NA	once	TRBJ2-1	TRBV5-4	CASSSDRSSYNEQFF	TGTGCCAGCAGCTCCGACAGGTCTTCCTACAATGAGCAGTTCTTC
TRBD2	few	TRBJ2-7	TRBV29-1	CSVVTSGRLYEQYF	TGCAGCGTTGTGACTAGCGGGAGGCTGTACGAGCAGTACTTC
NA	NA	TRBJ2-5	TRBV7-6	CASSLVEETQYF	TGTGCCAGCAGCTTAGTAGAAGAGACCCAGTACTTC
NA	NA	TRBJ1-2	TRBV25-1	CASSPLQGRETYGYTF	TGTGCCAGCAGTCCTCTACAGGGCAGGGAAACCTATGGCTACACCTTC
TRBD2	once	TRBJ2-7	TRBV30	CAWRAWREARYEQYF	TGTGCCTGGCGGGCATGGCGGGAGGCAAGGTACGAGCAGTACTTC
NA	NA	TRBJ2-5	TRBV5-1	CASSYTGRETQYF	TGCGCCAGCAGCTACACAGGGCGGGAGACCCAGTACTTC
NA	few	TRBJ2-1	TRBV9	CASSVGPYNEQFF	TGTGCCAGCAGCGTAGGGCCGTACAATGAGCAGTTCTTC
NA	NA	TRBJ2-1	TRBV29-1	CSAPLQVMNEQFF	TGCAGCGCCCCTTTGCAGGTAATGAATGAGCAGTTCTTC
TRBD2	NA	TRBJ2-1	TRBV5-1	CASSLGGRAYNEQFF	TGCGCCAGCAGCTTGGGCGGGAGGGCTTACAATGAGCAGTTCTTC
NA	few	TRBJ1-2	TRBV29-1	CSVAGGRADIGYTF	TGCAGCGTTGCCGGCGGCAGGGCCGATATTGGCTACACCTTC
NA	NA	TRBJ2-7	TRBV5-1	CASRLPGASSYEQYF	TGCGCCAGCAGGCTCCCGGGGGCGAGCTCCTACGAGCAGTACTTC
NA	NA	TRBJ1-1	TRBV29-1	CSVEERVSNTEAFF	TGCAGCGTTGAAGAACGGGTCTCCAACACTGAAGCTTTCTTT
NA	NA	TRBJ2-1	TRBV28	CASGSLGSQFF	TGTGCCAGCGGGAGTCTCGGCTCACAGTTCTTC
TRBD2	NA	TRBJ2-7	TRBV7-9	CASSLGAGLESNEQYF	TGTGCCAGCAGCTTAGGAGCAGGACTAGAGTCGAACGAGCAGTACTTC
NA	NA	TRBJ2-7	TRBV16	CASSQSGLTTYEQYF	TGTGCCAGCAGCCAATCGGGACTTACAACCTACGAGCAGTACTTC
NA	few	TRBJ1-3	TRBV29-1	CSVASSGNTIYF	TGCAGCGTTGCGAGCTCTGGAAACACCATATATTTT
TRBD1	NA	TRBJ2-1	TRBV5-4	CASSTGQGNEQFF	TGTGCCAGCAGCACGGGACAGGGTAATGAGCAGTTCTTC
TRBD1	NA	TRBJ2-7	TRBV7-2	CASSWTGGNVYEQYF	TGTGCCAGCAGCTGGACAGGGGGCAACGTATACGAGCAGTACTTC
TRBD2	NA	TRBJ2-3	TRBV7-2	CASSSAQGTSVSDTQYF	TGTGCCAGCAGCTCCGCCCAAGGGACTAGCGTCTCAGATACGCAGTATTTT
TRBD2	NA	TRBJ2-1	TRBV15	CATSRGVLAGAQNEQFF	TGTGCCACCAGCAGAGGTGTACTAGCGGGAGCCCAGAATGAGCAGTTCTTC
NA	NA	TRBJ2-2	TRBV7-2	CASSLVGSISGELFF	TGTGCCAGCAGCTTAGTAGGGAGTATTAGCGGGGAGCTGTTTTTT
NA	NA	TRBJ2-7	TRBV29-1	CVTGSSYEQYF	TGCGTCACAGGGAGCTCCTACGAGCAGTACTTC
TRBD1	NA	TRBJ2-1	TRBV5-4	CASSRRDRSISYNEQFF	TGTGCCAGCAGTCGACGGGACAGGTCTATTTCCTACAATGAGCAGTTCTTC
TRBD2	few	TRBJ2-2	TRBV4-1	CASGWGLAATGELFF	TGCGCCAGCGGATGGGGACTAGCTGCCACCGGGGAGCTGTTTTTT
NA	NA	TRBJ2-5	TRBV18	CASSPPWGVETQYF	TGTGCCAGCTCACCACCGTGGGGTGTGGAGACCCAGTACTTC
NA	few	TRBJ2-7	TRBV5-1	CASTYDRTTSYEQYF	TGCGCCAGCACATACGACAGGACAACCTCCTACGAGCAGTACTTC
NA	few	TRBJ1-5	TRBV29-1	CSAKEGDNQPQHF	TGCAGCGCCAAGGAGGGTGACAATCAGCCCCAGCATTTT
NA	few	TRBJ2-5	TRBV7-2	CASSLMYGSQETQYF	TGTGCCAGCAGCTTGATGTACGGGTCCCAAGAGACCCAGTACTTC
NA	NA	TRBJ1-1	TRBV20-1	CTKNTEAFF	TGCACCAAGAACACTGAAGCTTTCTTT
TRBD1	NA	TRBJ2-4	TRBV5-1	CASSLESDRGLKQYF	TGCGCCAGCAGCTTGGAGTCTGACAGGGGGCTAAAGCAGTACTTC
NA	NA	TRBJ2-7	TRBV28	CASVDRVQFRNEQYF	TGTGCCAGCGTCGATCGGGTCCAGTTCAGGAACGAGCAGTACTTC
NA	NA	TRBJ2-6	TRBV23-1	CASSQWGRLASGANVLTF	TGCGCCAGCAGTCAATGGGGACGGTTAGCCTCTGGGGCCAACGTCCTGACTTTC
NA	few	TRBJ1-2	TRBV28	CASMGHLNYGYTF	TGTGCCAGCATGGGACACCTAAACTATGGCTACACCTTC
TRBD1	few	TRBJ1-2	TRBV4-1	CASSQDNRGIYGYTF	TGCGCCAGCAGCCAAGATAACAGGGGGATCTATGGCTACACCTTC
TRBD1	few	TRBJ2-3	TRBV2	CASSRVGSGTGRDTQYF	TGTGCCAGCAGTCGGGTAGGATCCGGGACAGGGAGAGATACGCAGTATTTT
NA	few	TRBJ2-1	TRBV19	CASSIDRAYNEQFF	TGTGCCAGTAGTATAGACAGGGCCTACAATGAGCAGTTCTTC
NA	NA	TRBJ2-3	TRBV7-8	CASGRQRVNADTQYF	TGTGCCAGCGGCCGACAGAGGGTTAACGCAGATACGCAGTATTTT
TRBD1	few	TRBJ2-7	TRBV7-9	CASSLVGTGSSYEQYF	TGTGCCAGCAGCTTAGTTGGGACAGGAAGCTCCTACGAGCAGTACTTC
NA	NA	TRBJ2-1	TRBV5-6	CASSPTPRGYNEQFF	TGTGCCAGCAGCCCTACTCCAAGGGGGTACAATGAGCAGTTCTTC